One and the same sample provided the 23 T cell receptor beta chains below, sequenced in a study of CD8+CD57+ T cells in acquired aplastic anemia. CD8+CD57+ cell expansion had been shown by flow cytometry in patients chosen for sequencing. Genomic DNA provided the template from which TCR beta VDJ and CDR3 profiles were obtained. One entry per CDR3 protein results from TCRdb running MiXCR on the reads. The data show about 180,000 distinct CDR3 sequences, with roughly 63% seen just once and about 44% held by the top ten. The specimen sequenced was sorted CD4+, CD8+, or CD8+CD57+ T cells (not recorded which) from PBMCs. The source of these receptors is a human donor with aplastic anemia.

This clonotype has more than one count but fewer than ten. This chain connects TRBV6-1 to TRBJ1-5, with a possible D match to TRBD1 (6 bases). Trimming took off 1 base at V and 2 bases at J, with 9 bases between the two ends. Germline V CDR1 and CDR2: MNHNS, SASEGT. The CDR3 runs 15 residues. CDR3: CASSEGAGGNQPQHF. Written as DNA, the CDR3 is TGTGCCAGCAGTGAAGGGGCAGGGGGCAATCAGCCCCAGCATTTT.

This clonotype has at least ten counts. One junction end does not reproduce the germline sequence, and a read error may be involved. DNA of the CDR3: TGTGCCAGCAGTGAAGCCAGGGACTTC. It is translated as CASSEARDF. V and J are TRBV6-1 and TRBJ2-7; tentatively, D is TRBD1 (5 bases). From germline, CDR1 is MNHNS and CDR2 SASEGT. CDR3 length equals 9 residues.

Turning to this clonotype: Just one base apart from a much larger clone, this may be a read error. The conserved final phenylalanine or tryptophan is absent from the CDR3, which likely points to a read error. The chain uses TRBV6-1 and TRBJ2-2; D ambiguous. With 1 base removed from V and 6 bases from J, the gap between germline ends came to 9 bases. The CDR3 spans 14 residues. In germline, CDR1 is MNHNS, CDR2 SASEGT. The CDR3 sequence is CASSEDVGPGELFL. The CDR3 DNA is TGTGCCAGCAGTGAAGACGTGGGCCCCGGGGAGCTGTTTCTT.

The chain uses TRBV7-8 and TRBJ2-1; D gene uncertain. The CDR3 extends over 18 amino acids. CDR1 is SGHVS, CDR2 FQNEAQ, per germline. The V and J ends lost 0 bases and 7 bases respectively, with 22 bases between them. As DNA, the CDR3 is TGTGCCAGCAGCTTAGCTCCTACTCGTCAGGTGAGGTTGAATGAGCAGTTCTTC. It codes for CASSLAPTRQVRLNEQFF.

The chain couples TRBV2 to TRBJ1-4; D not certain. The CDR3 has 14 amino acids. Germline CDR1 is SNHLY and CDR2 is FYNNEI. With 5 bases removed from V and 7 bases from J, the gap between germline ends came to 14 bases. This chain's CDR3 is CASSTEMAAEKLFF. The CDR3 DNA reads TGTGCCAGCAGTACCGAGATGGCAGCTGAAAAACTGTTTTTT.

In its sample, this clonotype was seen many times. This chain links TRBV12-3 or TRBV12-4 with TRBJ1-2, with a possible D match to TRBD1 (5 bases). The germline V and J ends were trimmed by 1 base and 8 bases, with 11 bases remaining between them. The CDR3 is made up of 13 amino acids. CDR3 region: CASSLGGGDGYTF. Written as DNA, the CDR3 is TGTGCCAGCAGTTTAGGTGGAGGGGACGGCTACACCTTC.

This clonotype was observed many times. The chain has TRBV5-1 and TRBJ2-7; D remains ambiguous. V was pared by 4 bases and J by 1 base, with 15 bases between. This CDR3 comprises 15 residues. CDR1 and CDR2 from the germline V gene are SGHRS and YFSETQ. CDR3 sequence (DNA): TGCGCCAGCAGCGCCCAGGACCTCCAATCCTACGAGCAGTACTTC. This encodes CASSAQDLQSYEQYF.

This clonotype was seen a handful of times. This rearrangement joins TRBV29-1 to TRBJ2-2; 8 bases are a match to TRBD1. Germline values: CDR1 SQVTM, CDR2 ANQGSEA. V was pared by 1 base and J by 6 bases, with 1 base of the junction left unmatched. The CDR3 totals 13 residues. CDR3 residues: CSVEGQGSGELFF. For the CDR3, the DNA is TGCAGCGTTGAAGGACAGGGGTCCGGGGAGCTGTTTTTT.

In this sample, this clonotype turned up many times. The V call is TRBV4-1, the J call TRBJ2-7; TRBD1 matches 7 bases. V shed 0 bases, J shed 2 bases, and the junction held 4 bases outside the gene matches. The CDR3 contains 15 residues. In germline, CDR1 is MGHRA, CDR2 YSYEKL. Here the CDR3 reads CASSQEPGGAYEQYF. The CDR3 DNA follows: TGCGCCAGCAGCCAAGAGCCAGGGGGAGCCTACGAGCAGTACTTC.

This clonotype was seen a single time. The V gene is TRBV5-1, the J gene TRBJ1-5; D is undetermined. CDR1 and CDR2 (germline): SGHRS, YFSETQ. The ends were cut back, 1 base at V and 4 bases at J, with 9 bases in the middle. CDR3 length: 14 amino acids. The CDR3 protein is CASSLSSHNQPQHF. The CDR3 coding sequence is TGCGCCAGCAGCTTGAGCAGCCATAATCAGCCCCAGCATTTT.

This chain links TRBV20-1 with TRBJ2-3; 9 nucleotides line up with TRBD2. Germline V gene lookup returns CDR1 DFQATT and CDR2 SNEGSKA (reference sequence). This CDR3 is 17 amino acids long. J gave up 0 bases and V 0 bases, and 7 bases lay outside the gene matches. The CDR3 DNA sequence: TGCAGTGCTAGAGATGAACAGGGACTAGCTAGCACAGATACGCAGTATTTT. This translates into CSARDEQGLASTDTQYF.

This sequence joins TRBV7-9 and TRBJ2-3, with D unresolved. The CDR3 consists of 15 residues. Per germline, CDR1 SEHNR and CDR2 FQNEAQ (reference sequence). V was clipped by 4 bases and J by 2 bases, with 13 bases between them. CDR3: CASSSPVGNTDTQYF. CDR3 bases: TGTGCCAGCAGCTCCCCTGTCGGAAACACAGATACGCAGTATTTT.

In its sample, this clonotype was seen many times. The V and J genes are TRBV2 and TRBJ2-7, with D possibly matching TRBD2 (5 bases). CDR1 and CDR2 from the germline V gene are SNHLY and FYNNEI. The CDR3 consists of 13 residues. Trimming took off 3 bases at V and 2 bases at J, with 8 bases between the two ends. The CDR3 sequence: CASSDTRAYEQYF. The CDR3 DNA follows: TGTGCCAGCAGTGATACGAGGGCCTACGAGCAGTACTTC.

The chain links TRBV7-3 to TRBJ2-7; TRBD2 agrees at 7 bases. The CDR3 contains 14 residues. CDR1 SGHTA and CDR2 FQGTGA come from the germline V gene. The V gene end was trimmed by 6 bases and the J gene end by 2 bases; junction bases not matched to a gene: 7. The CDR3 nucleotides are TGTGCCAGCAGACCGAGCGGGAACCCCTACGAGCAGTACTTC. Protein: CASRPSGNPYEQYF.

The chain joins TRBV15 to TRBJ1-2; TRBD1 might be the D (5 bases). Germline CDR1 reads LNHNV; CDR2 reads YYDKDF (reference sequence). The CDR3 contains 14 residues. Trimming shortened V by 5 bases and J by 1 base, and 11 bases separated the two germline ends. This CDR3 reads CATSARTFNYGYTF. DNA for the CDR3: TGTGCCACCAGCGCCCGGACATTTAACTATGGCTACACCTTC.

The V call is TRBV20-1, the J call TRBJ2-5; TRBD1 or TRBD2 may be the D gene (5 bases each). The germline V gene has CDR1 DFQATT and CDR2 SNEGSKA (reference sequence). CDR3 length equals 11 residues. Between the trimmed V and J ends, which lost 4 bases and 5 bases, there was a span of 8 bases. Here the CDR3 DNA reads TGCAGTGCTATTGAGGGGGAGACCCAGTACTTC. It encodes CSAIEGETQYF.

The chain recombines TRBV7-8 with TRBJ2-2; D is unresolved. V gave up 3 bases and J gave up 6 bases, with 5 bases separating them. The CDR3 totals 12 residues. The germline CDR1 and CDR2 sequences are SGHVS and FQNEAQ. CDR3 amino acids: CASSFKAGELFF. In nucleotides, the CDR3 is TGTGCCAGCAGCTTTAAGGCCGGGGAGCTGTTTTTT.

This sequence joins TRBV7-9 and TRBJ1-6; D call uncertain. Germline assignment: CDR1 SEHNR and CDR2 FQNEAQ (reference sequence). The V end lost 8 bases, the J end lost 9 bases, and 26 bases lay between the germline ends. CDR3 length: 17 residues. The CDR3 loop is CASEGIPNTGESSPLHF. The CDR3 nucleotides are TGTGCCAGCGAGGGAATCCCAAACACCGGGGAAAGTTCACCCCTCCACTTT. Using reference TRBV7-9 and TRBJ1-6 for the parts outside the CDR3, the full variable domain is DTGVSQNPRHKITKRGQNVTFRCDPISEHNRLYWYRQTLGQGPEFLTYFQNEAQLEKSRLLSDRFSAERPKGSFSTLEIQRTEQGDSAMYLCASEGIPNTGESSPLHFGNGTRLTVT.

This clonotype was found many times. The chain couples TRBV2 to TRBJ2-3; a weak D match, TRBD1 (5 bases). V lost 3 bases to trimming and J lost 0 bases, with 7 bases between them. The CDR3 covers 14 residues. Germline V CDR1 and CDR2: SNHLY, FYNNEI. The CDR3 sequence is CASSDAGSTDTQYF. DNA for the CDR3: TGTGCCAGCAGTGACGCAGGGAGCACAGATACGCAGTATTTT.

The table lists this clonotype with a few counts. The CDR3 reads CASSFLPSGNTIYF. In nucleotides, the CDR3 is TGTGCCAGCAGCTTTCTGCCCTCTGGAAACACCATATATTTT. The chain joins TRBV7-9 to TRBJ1-3; no reliable D call. The germline V gene encodes CDR1 SEHNR and CDR2 FQNEAQ (reference sequence). This CDR3 is 14 amino acids long. V was shortened by 3 bases and J by 0 bases, with 6 bases between the two germline ends. The full variable domain, with the rest looked up from reference TRBV7-9 and TRBJ1-3, is DTGVSQNPRHKITKRGQNVTFRCDPISEHNRLYWYRQTLGQGPEFLTYFQNEAQLEKSRLLSDRFSAERPKGSFSTLEIQRTEQGDSAMYLCASSFLPSGNTIYFGEGSWLTVV.

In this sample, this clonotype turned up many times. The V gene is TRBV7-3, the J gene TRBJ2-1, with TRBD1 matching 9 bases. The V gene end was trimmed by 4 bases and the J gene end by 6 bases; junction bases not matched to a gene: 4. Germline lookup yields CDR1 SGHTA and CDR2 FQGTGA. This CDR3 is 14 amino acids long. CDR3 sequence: CASSSGTGSNEQFF. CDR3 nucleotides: TGTGCCAGCAGCTCCGGGACAGGGAGCAATGAGCAGTTCTTC.

The CDR3 reads CSASARYIQYF. Written as DNA, the CDR3 is TGCAGTGCATCAGCCCGGTACATTCAGTACTTC. V gene TRBV20-1 combines with J gene TRBJ2-4; D gene uncertain. Trimming removed 6 bases from V and 8 bases from J, with 11 bases in between. CDR3 length equals 11 residues. Looked up from germline, CDR1 is DFQATT and CDR2 is SNEGSKA (reference sequence).

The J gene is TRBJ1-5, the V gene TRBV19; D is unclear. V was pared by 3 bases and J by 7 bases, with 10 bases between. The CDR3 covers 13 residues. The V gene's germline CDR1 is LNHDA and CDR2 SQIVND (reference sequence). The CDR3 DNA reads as TGTGCCAGTAGTATCACAGCAGCGCAGCCCCAGCATTTT. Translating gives CASSITAAQPQHF.